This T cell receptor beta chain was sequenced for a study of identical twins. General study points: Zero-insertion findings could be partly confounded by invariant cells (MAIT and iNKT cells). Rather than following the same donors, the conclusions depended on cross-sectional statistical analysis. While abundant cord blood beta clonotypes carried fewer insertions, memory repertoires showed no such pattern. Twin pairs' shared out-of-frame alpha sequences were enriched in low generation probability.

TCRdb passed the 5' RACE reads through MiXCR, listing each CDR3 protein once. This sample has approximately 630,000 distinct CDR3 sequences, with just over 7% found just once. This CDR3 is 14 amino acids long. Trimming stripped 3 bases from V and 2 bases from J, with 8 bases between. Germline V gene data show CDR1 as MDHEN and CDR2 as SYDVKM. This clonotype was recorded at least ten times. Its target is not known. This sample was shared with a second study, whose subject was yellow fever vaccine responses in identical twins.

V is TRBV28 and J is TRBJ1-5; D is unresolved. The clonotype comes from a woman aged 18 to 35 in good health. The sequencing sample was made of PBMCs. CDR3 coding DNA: TGTGCCAGCAGTTTTAGTCTGGGCAATCAGCCCCAGCATTTT. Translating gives CASSFSLGNQPQHF.